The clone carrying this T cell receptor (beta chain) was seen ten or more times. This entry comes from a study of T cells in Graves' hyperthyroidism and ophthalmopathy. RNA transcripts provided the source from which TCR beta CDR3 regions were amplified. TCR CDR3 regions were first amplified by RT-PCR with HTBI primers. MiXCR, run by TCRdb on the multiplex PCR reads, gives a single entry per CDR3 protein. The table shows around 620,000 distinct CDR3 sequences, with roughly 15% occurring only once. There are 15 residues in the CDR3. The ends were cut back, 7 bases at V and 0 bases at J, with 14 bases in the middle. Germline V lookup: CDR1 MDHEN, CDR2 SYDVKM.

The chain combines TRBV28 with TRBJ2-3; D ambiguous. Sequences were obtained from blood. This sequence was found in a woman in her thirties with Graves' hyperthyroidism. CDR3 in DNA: TGTGCCAGCAACGAGGCGATTACTAGCACAGATACGCAGTATTTT. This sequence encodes CASNEAITSTDTQYF.